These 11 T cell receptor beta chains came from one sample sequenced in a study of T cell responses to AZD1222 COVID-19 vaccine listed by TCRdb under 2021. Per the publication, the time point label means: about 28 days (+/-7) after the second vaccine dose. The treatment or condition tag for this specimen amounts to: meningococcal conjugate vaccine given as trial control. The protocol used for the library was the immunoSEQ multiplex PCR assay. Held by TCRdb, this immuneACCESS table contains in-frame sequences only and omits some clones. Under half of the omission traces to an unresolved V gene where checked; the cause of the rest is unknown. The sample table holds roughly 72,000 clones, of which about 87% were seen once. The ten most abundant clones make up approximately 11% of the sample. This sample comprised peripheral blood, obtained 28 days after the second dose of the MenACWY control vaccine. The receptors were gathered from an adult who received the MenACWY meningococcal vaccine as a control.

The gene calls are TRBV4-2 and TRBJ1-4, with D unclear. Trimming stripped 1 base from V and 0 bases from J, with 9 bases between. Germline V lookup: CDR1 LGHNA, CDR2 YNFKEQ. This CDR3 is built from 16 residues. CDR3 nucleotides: TGTGCCAGCAGCCAAGGGGGAAGGGCAACTAATGAAAAACTGTTTTTT. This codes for CASSQGGRATNEKLFF.

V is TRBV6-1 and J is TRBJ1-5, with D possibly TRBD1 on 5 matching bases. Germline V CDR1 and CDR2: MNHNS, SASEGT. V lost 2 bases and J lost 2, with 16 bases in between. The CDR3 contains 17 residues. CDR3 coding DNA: TGTGCCAGCAGTGAAAGCCCCCCCGGGGGTGGCAATCAGCCCCAGCATTTT. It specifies CASSESPPGGGNQPQHF.

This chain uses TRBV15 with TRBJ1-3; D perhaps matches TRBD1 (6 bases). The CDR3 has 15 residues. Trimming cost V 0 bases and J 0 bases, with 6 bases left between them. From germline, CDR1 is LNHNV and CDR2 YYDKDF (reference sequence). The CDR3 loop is CATSREGGSGNTIYF. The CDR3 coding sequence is TGTGCCACCAGCAGAGAAGGGGGCTCTGGAAACACCATATATTTT.

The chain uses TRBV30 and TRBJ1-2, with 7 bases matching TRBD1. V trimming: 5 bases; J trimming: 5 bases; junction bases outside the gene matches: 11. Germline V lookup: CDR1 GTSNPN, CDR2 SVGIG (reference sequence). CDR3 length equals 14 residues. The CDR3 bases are TGTGCCTGGGCAAGGGACAGCCGCGCTTATGGCTACACCTTC. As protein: CAWARDSRAYGYTF.

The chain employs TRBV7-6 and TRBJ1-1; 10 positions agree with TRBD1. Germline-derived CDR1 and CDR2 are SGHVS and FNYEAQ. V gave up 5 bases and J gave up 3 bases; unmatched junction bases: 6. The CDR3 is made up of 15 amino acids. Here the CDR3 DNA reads TGTGCCAGCAGCCCTAGACAGGGGGCGGACACTGAAGCTTTCTTT. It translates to CASSPRQGADTEAFF.

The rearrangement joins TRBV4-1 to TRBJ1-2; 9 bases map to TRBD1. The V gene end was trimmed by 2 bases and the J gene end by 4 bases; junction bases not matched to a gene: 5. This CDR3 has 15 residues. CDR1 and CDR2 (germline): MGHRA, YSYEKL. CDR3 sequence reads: CASSQPQGAIYGYTF. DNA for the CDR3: TGCGCCAGCAGCCAACCACAGGGGGCGATCTATGGCTACACCTTC.

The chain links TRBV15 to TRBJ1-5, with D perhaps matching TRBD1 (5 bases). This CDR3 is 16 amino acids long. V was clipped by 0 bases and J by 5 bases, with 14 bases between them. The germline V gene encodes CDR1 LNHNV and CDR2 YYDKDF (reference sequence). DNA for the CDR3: TGTGCCACCAGCAGAGATCACGCAGGGACCCATCAGCCCCAGCATTTT. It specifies CATSRDHAGTHQPQHF. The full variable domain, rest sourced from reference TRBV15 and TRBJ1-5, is DAMVIQNPRYQVTQFGKPVTLSCSQTLNHNVMYWYQQKSSQAPKLLFHYYDKDFNNEADTPDNFQSRRPNTSFCFLDIRSPGLGDTAMYLCATSRDHAGTHQPQHFGDGTRLSIL.

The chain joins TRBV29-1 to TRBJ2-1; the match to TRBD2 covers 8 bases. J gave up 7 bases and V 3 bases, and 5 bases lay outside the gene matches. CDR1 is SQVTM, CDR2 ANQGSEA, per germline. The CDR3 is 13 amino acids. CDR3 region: CSVDTGGLNEQFF. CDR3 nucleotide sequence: TGCAGCGTTGATACGGGGGGGCTGAATGAGCAGTTCTTC.

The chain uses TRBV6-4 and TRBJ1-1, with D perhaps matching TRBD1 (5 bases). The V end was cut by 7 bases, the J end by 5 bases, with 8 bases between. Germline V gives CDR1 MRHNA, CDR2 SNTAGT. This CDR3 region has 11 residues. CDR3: CASTRGTEAFF. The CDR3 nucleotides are TGTGCCAGCACCCGGGGGACTGAAGCTTTCTTT.

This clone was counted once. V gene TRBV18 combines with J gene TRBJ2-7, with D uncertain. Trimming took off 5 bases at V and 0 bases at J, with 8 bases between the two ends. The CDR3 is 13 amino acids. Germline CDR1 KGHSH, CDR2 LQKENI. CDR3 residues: CASSSYSSYEQYF. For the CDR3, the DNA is TGTGCCAGCTCATCTTACAGCTCCTACGAGCAGTACTTC.

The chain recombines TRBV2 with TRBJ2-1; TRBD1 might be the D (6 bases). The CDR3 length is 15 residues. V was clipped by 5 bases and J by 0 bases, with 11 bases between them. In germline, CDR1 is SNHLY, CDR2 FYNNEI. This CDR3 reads CASSTDRSSYNEQFF. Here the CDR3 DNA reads TGTGCCAGCAGTACGGACAGAAGCTCCTACAATGAGCAGTTCTTC.